The subject of this entry is one T cell receptor (beta chain). Its antigen is not identified. This entry belongs to a study of blood T cells in healthy people across ages. Study conclusions and caveats: Getting older went along with TCR beta diversity per million T cells dropping roughly linearly.

Sample-barcoded 5' priming and a J-beta primer mix drove a second PCR of about 6 to 12 cycles. TCRdb redid the calling of the 5' RACE reads with MiXCR, one entry per CDR3 protein. The sample has just over 1 million distinct CDR3 sequences; 45% are singletons. Trimming removed 5 bases from V and 4 bases from J, with 11 bases in between. This CDR3 contains 14 residues. Germline-derived CDR1 and CDR2 are MNHEY and SMNVEV (reference sequence). The source material was blood. The V gene is TRBV27, the J gene TRBJ2-2; D call uncertain. The TCR sequence derives from a woman aged 55-69 years in good health. The DNA of the CDR3 is TGTGCCAGCAGTACGACCTACTTCACCGGGGAGCTGTTTTTT. Amino acid sequence: CASSTTYFTGELFF.